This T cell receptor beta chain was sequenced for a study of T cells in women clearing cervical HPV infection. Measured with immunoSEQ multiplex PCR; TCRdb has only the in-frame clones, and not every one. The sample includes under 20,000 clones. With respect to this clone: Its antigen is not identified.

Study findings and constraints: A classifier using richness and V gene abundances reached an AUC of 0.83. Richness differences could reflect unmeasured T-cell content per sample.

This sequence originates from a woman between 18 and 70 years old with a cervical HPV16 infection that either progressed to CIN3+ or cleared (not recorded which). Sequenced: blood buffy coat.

The CDR3 region is CASRASANTGELFF. The covered CDR3 bases are TGTGCCAGCAGAGCTAGCGCGAACACCGGGGAG. This sequence joins TRBV2 and TRBJ2-2; perhaps TRBD2 as D (6 bases). The missing CDR3 end, 3 residues past where the read stops, is filled in from the germline J gene. Per the germline V gene, CDR1 is SNHLY and CDR2 is FYNNEI. The CDR3 consists of 14 residues. The ends were cut back, 6 bases at V and 0 bases at J, with 8 bases in the middle.